The 13 T cell receptor beta chains listed next were all sequenced from one sample in a study of blood T cell repertoires in COVID-19. This table comes from immunoSEQ multiplex PCR, and its TCRdb copy is limited to in-frame clones, with some not included. The top ten clones hold 2% to 2.5% of a sample with roughly 250,000 clones, 70% to 90% of them seen once. What was sequenced was peripheral blood. These receptors all come from a woman aged 40 to 55 who had recovered from COVID-19.

The chain employs TRBV7-2 and TRBJ2-1; 7 bases map to TRBD2. V shed 3 bases, J shed 10 bases, and the junction held 15 bases outside the gene matches. Germline CDR1 reads SGHTA; CDR2 reads FQGNSA. This CDR3 has 16 residues. DNA of the CDR3: TGTGCCAGCAGCTTCTGGGGCAGCGGGGCGAGGGTCGAGCAGTTCTTC. This codes for CASSFWGSGARVEQFF.

The chain has TRBV5-1 and TRBJ1-4; no firm D call. CDR1 is SGHRS, CDR2 YFSETQ, per germline. The CDR3 extends over 16 amino acids. Trimming left V 0 bases short and J 0 bases short, with 9 bases between. The CDR3, as DNA: TGCGCCAGCAGCTTGGCAGATACGTCAACTAATGAAAAACTGTTTTTT. Translation: CASSLADTSTNEKLFF.

The rearrangement uses TRBV4-3 and TRBJ2-5; 13 bases agree with TRBD2. The J segment lost 5 bases and the V segment lost 0 bases, leaving 12 bases of the junction unmatched. CDR3 length: 19 residues. Germline CDR1 LGHNA, CDR2 YSLEER. The CDR3 is CASSQELPVLAGGRETQYF. The DNA of the CDR3 is TGCGCCAGCAGCCAAGAATTGCCCGTACTAGCGGGGGGGCGGGAGACCCAGTACTTC.

The chain recombines TRBV4-2 with TRBJ2-5, with TRBD1 matching over 10 bases. The CDR3 has 17 amino acids. Germline CDR1 reads LGHNA; CDR2 reads YNFKEQ. V gave up 1 base and J gave up 5 bases; unmatched junction bases: 10. CDR3 region: CASSQVHSGTGVETQYF. The CDR3 coding sequence is TGTGCCAGCAGCCAAGTTCATTCCGGGACAGGGGTCGAGACCCAGTACTTC.

V usage is TRBV7-2 and J usage is TRBJ2-3; 13 nucleotides line up with TRBD2. Germline CDR1 and CDR2: SGHTA and FQGNSA. The CDR3 is 14 amino acids. V trimming: 4 bases; J trimming: 8 bases; junction bases outside the gene matches: 3. The CDR3 nucleotides read TGTGCCAGCAGCTACGGGACTAGCGGGACTACGCAGTATTTT. Amino acids: CASSYGTSGTTQYF.

The chain carries TRBV5-1 and TRBJ2-3, with D possibly being TRBD1 (6 bases). The V gene's germline CDR1 is SGHRS and CDR2 YFSETQ. This CDR3 spans 14 amino acids. With 0 bases removed from V and 4 bases from J, the gap between germline ends came to 9 bases. The CDR3 here is CASSLDRAPDTQYF. DNA for the CDR3: TGCGCCAGCAGCTTGGACAGGGCCCCAGATACGCAGTATTTT.

The gene calls are TRBV5-1 and TRBJ2-5; 8 nucleotides agree with TRBD1. Germline assignment: CDR1 SGHRS and CDR2 YFSETQ. This CDR3 is built from 17 residues. V was pared by 6 bases and J by 0 bases, with 13 bases of the junction left unmatched. This CDR3 reads CASKEGTRGPYQETQYF. CDR3 nucleotide sequence: TGCGCCAGCAAGGAGGGAACCAGGGGGCCCTACCAAGAGACCCAGTACTTC.

This chain uses TRBV6-5 with TRBJ2-7; D not certain. The V and J ends lost 5 bases and 1 base respectively, with 3 bases between them. There are 11 residues in the CDR3. CDR1 is MNHEY, CDR2 SVGAGI, per germline. This CDR3 is CASSPSYEQYF. The CDR3 region has the DNA TGTGCCAGCAGTCCTTCCTACGAGCAGTACTTC.

The chain links TRBV28 to TRBJ1-2, with TRBD1 matching over 12 bases. CDR1 and CDR2 (germline): MDHEN, SYDVKM. The CDR3 loop spans 14 amino acids. The junction had 6 bases not matched to a gene; V was cut back by 6 bases and J by 7 bases. The DNA for the CDR3 is TGTGCCAGCAGCCTATCGGGACAGGGGGCTGGCTACACCTTC. Translating it yields CASSLSGQGAGYTF.

This clone was counted a single time. The gene calls are TRBV4-2 and TRBJ1-2, with TRBD1 matching 8 bases. The CDR3 is 18 amino acids. In germline, CDR1 is LGHNA, CDR2 YNFKEQ. J gave up 8 bases and V 1 base, and 18 bases lay outside the gene matches. The CDR3 loop is CASSQATTSGQGEGGYTF. For the CDR3, the DNA is TGTGCCAGCAGCCAAGCTACTACCTCCGGACAGGGCGAAGGGGGCTACACCTTC.

The V gene is TRBV7-2, the J gene TRBJ1-5; no definite D call. Trimming left V 3 bases short and J 0 bases short, with 6 bases between. The CDR3 consists of 14 residues. Germline V gene data show CDR1 as SGHTA and CDR2 as FQGNSA. The chain's CDR3 is CASSFVYSNQPQHF. For the CDR3, the DNA is TGTGCCAGCAGCTTCGTTTATAGCAATCAGCCCCAGCATTTT.

The CDR3 bases are TGTGCCAGCAGCCCCACCCAAGGGGCAACCGGGGAGCTGTTTTTT. Translation: CASSPTQGATGELFF. This sequence joins TRBV11-1 and TRBJ2-2; D is perhaps TRBD1 (5 bases). Germline loops: CDR1 SGHAT, CDR2 FQDESV (reference sequence). This CDR3 contains 15 residues. The V end lost 5 bases, the J end lost 5 bases, and 15 bases lay between the germline ends.

CDR3 in amino acids: CASSLRQGGYEQFF. CDR3 bases: TGTGCCAGCAGTTTAAGACAGGGAGGATATGAGCAGTTCTTC. The chain recombines TRBV27 with TRBJ2-1; D may be TRBD1 (7 bases). Germline CDR1 and CDR2: MNHEY and SMNVEV (reference sequence). The CDR3 contains 14 residues. Trimming shortened V by 2 bases and J by 8 bases, and 13 bases separated the two germline ends.